Detailed here is one TCR beta chain. The antigen is not known. The entry originates in a study of CD8 T cells in ankylosing spondylitis. Whole-study results and caveats: A TCR beta motif of eight highly homologous variants appeared characteristic of ankylosing spondylitis blood. The clones that were linked to disease were reported to be significantly enriched in matched synovial fluid samples from ankylosing spondylitis patients.

TCRdb processed the 5' RACE reads anew with MiXCR; each CDR3 protein has one entry. This table has more than 250,000 distinct CDR3 sequences, 8% appearing once. Germline CDR1 is KGHSH and CDR2 is LQKENI. The length of the CDR3 is 14 residues. V was cut by 2 bases and J by 3 bases, with 8 bases left in between. The sequence was obtained from a male donor with ankylosing spondylitis. The sequenced material came from blood, either unsorted or a sorted T cell fraction (not recorded which). The J gene is TRBJ1-5, the V gene TRBV18, with D hard to call. The CDR3 spells CASSPGYTNQPQHF. The CDR3 bases are TGTGCCAGCTCACCAGGGTATACCAATCAGCCCCAGCATTTT.